This T cell receptor (beta chain) was recovered during a study of cytomegalovirus exposure and HLA in healthy donors. Overall study findings and caveats: It was reported that TCR beta sequences correctly inferred the HLA-A and HLA-B alleles for most subjects.

This clone was observed a few times. Its antigen is not known. Looked up from germline, CDR1 is WSHSY and CDR2 is SAAADI. CDR3 length equals 14 residues. The V and J ends lost 3 bases and 4 bases, in that order; junction bases with no gene match: 4. PCR involved 60 Vbeta and 13 Jbeta primers. The method was immunoSEQ multiplex PCR; TCRdb's version includes in-frame clones alone and lacks a portion of them. In the table there are more than 75,000 clones, roughly 80% of which are singletons. This TCR came from a woman between 45 and 60 years old in good health and CMV-seropositive. The rearrangement links TRBV10-2 to TRBJ2-7, with 9 bases lining up with TRBD1. Sequencing was performed on PBMCs. The CDR3, as DNA: TGCGCCAGCAGTGAAAAGGGACAGGGTTACGAGCAGTACTTC. It yields the protein CASSEKGQGYEQYF.